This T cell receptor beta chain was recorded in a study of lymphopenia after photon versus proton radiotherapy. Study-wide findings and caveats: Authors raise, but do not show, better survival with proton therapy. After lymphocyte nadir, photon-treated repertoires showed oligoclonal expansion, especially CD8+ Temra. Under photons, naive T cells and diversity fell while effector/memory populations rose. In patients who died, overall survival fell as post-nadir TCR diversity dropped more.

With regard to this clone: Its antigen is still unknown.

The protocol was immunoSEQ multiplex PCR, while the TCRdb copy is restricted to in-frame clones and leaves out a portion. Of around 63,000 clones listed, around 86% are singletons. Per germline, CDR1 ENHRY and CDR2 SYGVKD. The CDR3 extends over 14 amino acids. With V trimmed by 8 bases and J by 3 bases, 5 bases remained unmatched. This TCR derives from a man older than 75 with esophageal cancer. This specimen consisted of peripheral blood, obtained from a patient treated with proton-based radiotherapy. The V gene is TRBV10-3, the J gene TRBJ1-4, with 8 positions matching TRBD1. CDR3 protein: CAIGQGSANEKLFF. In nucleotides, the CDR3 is TGTGCCATCGGACAGGGATCAGCTAATGAAAAACTGTTTTTT.